The T cell receptor (beta chain) under discussion was sequenced for a study of monozygotic twins with inflammatory bowel disease. Using the 5' RACE reads, TCRdb records one entry per CDR3 protein without DNA. Recorded for this sample: 400,000 to 500,000 distinct CDR3 sequences. Germline CDR1 reads GTSNPN; CDR2 reads SVGIG (reference sequence). The CDR3 contains 14 residues. The TCR originated in a human donor with ulcerative colitis or Crohn's disease, or a healthy co-twin of an affected twin (not recorded which). This chain connects TRBV30 to TRBJ1-2; TCRdb selects TRBD1, and the lack of DNA leaves this call unchecked. The sequenced material came from blood. CDR3 amino acids: CACPPGQGIYGYTF.